A single sample gave rise to the 26 T cell receptor beta chains below, sequenced in a study of T cell repertoires in cytomegalovirus infection. Each CDR3 protein gets one entry after TCRdb re-called the reads with MiXCR. The sample lists around 100,000 distinct CDR3 sequences; 10% were seen once. Which antigens these TCRs recognize remains unknown. Sequenced: PBMCs, sequenced either directly or after in vitro stimulation (not recorded which). Source of these receptors: a human donor in good health (CMV status not recorded). Some clones in this sample may be carry-over from other donors' samples.

This clonotype was observed a handful of times. The chain recombines TRBV5-1 with TRBJ2-5; 7 bases line up with TRBD2. This CDR3 comprises 14 residues. CDR1 and CDR2 from the germline V gene are SGHRS and YFSETQ. Germline trimming cut 4 bases from V and 2 bases from J; bases unmatched to any gene: 5. The CDR3 DNA follows: TGCGCCAGCAGCCGCGCTAGCGGTCAAGAGACCCAGTACTTC. Translation gives CASSRASGQETQYF.

This clonotype was counted ten times or more. This sequence joins TRBV7-2 and TRBJ2-3; 11 bases fit TRBD2. J gave up 6 bases and V 3 bases, and 5 bases lay outside the gene matches. Looked up from germline, CDR1 is SGHTA and CDR2 is FQGNSA. This CDR3 has 15 amino acids. The CDR3 region is CASSLTSGNVDTQYF. DNA of the CDR3: TGTGCCAGCAGCTTGACTAGCGGGAACGTCGATACGCAGTATTTT.

This clonotype was seen ten or more times. The chain combines TRBV7-2 with TRBJ1-3, with D possibly TRBD1 on 5 matching bases. The V gene lost 5 bases and the J gene lost 0 bases, with 17 bases spanning the gap. The germline V gene encodes CDR1 SGHTA and CDR2 FQGNSA. CDR3 length equals 17 residues. The CDR3 region has the DNA TGTGCCAGCAGCCGATTTGGAGGGGTATTCTCTGGAAACACCATATATTTT. As protein: CASSRFGGVFSGNTIYF.

This clonotype was detected ten times or more. The chain combines TRBV12-3 or TRBV12-4 with TRBJ2-5; D may correspond to TRBD1 or TRBD2 (5 bases each). V lost 5 bases and J 7 bases, leaving 14 bases between the germline ends. CDR3 length: 13 residues. The CDR3 sequence is CASSAEGGGTQYF. The CDR3 bases are TGTGCCAGCAGTGCGGAAGGTGGGGGGACCCAGTACTTC.

CDR3: CASSAGGTSGTYEQYV. In DNA, the CDR3 is TGTGCCAGCAGCGCCGGGGGGACTAGCGGAACCTACGAGCAGTACGTC. The chain is built from TRBV5-4 and TRBJ2-7, with TRBD2 matching over 11 bases. The CDR3 is 16 amino acids. Per germline, CDR1 SGHNT and CDR2 YYREEE (reference sequence). With V trimmed by 4 bases and J by 2 bases, 8 bases remained unmatched.

This clonotype appeared a few times. V gene TRBV6-1 combines with J gene TRBJ2-6; D is possibly TRBD2 (6 bases). Trimming stripped 6 bases from V and 0 bases from J, with 15 bases between. Germline V CDR1 and CDR2: MNHNS, SASEGT. This CDR3 contains 17 residues. The CDR3 region is CASSPGTGDSGANVLTF. CDR3 coding DNA: TGTGCCAGCAGCCCGGGGACTGGGGACTCTGGGGCCAACGTCCTGACTTTC.

This clonotype was detected ten times or more. The chain recombines TRBV7-2 with TRBJ2-7; no definite D call. CDR1 and CDR2 from the germline V gene are SGHTA and FQGNSA. CDR3 length: 17 residues. The V end was cut by 1 base, the J end by 4 bases, with 20 bases between. Written as DNA, the CDR3 is TGTGCCAGCAGCTTAGAGACGCCCGCCCCAGTAGGATACGAGCAGTACGTC. Translation gives CASSLETPAPVGYEQYV.

The chain has TRBV20-1 and TRBJ2-2; possible D gene TRBD2, 6 bases. CDR1 is DFQATT, CDR2 SNEGSKA, per germline (reference sequence). This CDR3 has 16 residues. Trimming shortened V by 3 bases and J by 2 bases, and 16 bases separated the two germline ends. CDR3 in DNA: TGCAGTGCTAGCCGCCCGGGACTCAGAAACACCGGGGAGCTGTTTTTT. It codes for CSASRPGLRNTGELFF.

There are many counts of this clonotype. The J gene is TRBJ2-5, the V gene TRBV7-3; TRBD2 matches at 7 bases. After removal of 5 bases from V and 4 bases from J, the junction contained 7 bases not matched to a gene. The CDR3 runs 14 residues. In germline, CDR1 is SGHTA, CDR2 FQGTGA. The CDR3 sequence: CASSKGPGGETQYF. The CDR3 region has the DNA TGTGCCAGCAGCAAGGGGCCGGGGGGAGAGACCCAGTACTTC.

In this sample, this clonotype turned up a few times. The gene calls are TRBV6-5 and TRBJ1-1; D uncertain. The CDR3 consists of 13 residues. V was pared by 3 bases and J by 1 base, with 6 bases between. Germline assignment: CDR1 MNHEY and CDR2 SVGAGI. The CDR3 region has the DNA TGTGCCAGCAGTTATTCGAGGAACACTGAAGCTTTCTTT. Translated: CASSYSRNTEAFF.

The chain combines TRBV5-6 with TRBJ2-7, with D uncertain. The CDR3 spans 13 residues. The V end lost 6 bases, the J end lost 0 bases, and 10 bases lay between the germline ends. Germline V gene sequence: CDR1 SGHDT, CDR2 YYEEEE. As DNA, the CDR3 is TGTGCCAGCACCACGAGCAGCTCCTACGAGCAGTACTTC. Protein sequence: CASTTSSSYEQYF.

This clonotype was counted many times. This chain joins TRBV15 and TRBJ1-2; the D gene is possibly TRBD1 (5 bases). Trimming took 4 bases from V and 5 from J, leaving 14 bases between them. This CDR3 has 14 residues. Germline CDR1 is LNHNV and CDR2 is YYDKDF (reference sequence). In DNA, the CDR3 is TGTGCCACCAGCATAGACGGGACGGCTTATGGCTACACCTTC. It codes for CATSIDGTAYGYTF.

This clonotype was seen at least ten times. This chain connects TRBV15 to TRBJ2-2; tentative D call: TRBD1 (5 bases). CDR3 length: 14 amino acids. V was pared by 0 bases and J by 13 bases, with 15 bases between. Germline V lookup: CDR1 LNHNV, CDR2 YYDKDF (reference sequence). The CDR3 protein is CATSRDWGSRGLFF. Here the CDR3 DNA reads TGTGCCACCAGCAGAGATTGGGGCAGCCGAGGGCTGTTTTTT.

This clonotype was recorded a few times. The chain employs TRBV20-1 and TRBJ2-7, with 10 bases fitting TRBD2. Losses at the gene ends were 5 bases for V and 6 bases for J; bases not matched to a gene: 10. The CDR3 totals 14 residues. Germline values: CDR1 DFQATT, CDR2 SNEGSKA (reference sequence). CDR3 sequence: CSAQLAGGPTEQYF. The CDR3 coding sequence is TGCAGTGCTCAGTTAGCGGGAGGACCTACCGAGCAGTACTTC.

V and J are TRBV20-1 and TRBJ2-1; 13 bases agree with TRBD2. V trimming: 5 bases; J trimming: 10 bases; junction bases outside the gene matches: 2. CDR1 and CDR2 (germline): DFQATT, SNEGSKA (reference sequence). The CDR3 has 12 amino acids. The CDR3 nucleotides read TGCAGTGCTTCACTAGCGGGAGGGGAGCAGTTCTTC. Protein product: CSASLAGGEQFF.

This clonotype appeared a few times. This chain connects TRBV3-1 to TRBJ2-1; 7 nucleotides align to TRBD2. V lost 3 bases and J lost 6; bases outside the gene matches: 14. The CDR3 has 17 amino acids. Germline loops: CDR1 LGHDT, CDR2 YNNKEL (reference sequence). The DNA of the CDR3 is TGTGCCAGCAGCCACGCAGTTAGGCTAGCGGCGGTCAATGAGCAGTTCTTC. Its protein product is CASSHAVRLAAVNEQFF.

The chain carries TRBV19 and TRBJ2-3; possible D gene TRBD1, 6 bases. Germline V CDR1 and CDR2: LNHDA, SQIVND (reference sequence). V was cut by 3 bases and J by 6 bases, with 19 bases left in between. The CDR3 is 16 amino acids. The CDR3 here is CASSMNRATTSDTQYF. CDR3 coding DNA: TGTGCCAGTAGTATGAACAGGGCGACCACCTCGGATACGCAGTATTTT. The full variable domain, its missing parts supplied by reference TRBV19 and TRBJ2-3, is DGGITQSPKYLFRKEGQNVTLSCEQNLNHDAMYWYRQDPGQGLRLIYYSQIVNDFQKGDIAEGYSVSREKKESFPLTVTSAQKNPTAFYLCASSMNRATTSDTQYFGPGTRLTVL.

This clonotype occurred many times. CDR3 protein: CASRGGNQRGYTF. DNA for the CDR3: TGTGCCAGCAGGGGGGGAAATCAACGGGGCTACACCTTC. This chain links TRBV6-5 with TRBJ1-2; a weak D match, TRBD1 (5 bases). Germline V lookup: CDR1 MNHEY, CDR2 SVGAGI. Trimming left V 6 bases short and J 8 bases short, with 16 bases between. This CDR3 has 13 residues.

This clonotype was seen at least ten times. V and J are TRBV7-2 and TRBJ2-2; D ambiguous. Trimming removed 6 bases at V and 1 base at J, with 9 bases between. The CDR3 consists of 14 residues. Germline CDR1 is SGHTA and CDR2 is FQGNSA. CDR3 coding DNA: TGTGCCAGCAGTTTTAATGGGAACACCGGGGAGCTGTTTTTT. This gives the protein CASSFNGNTGELFF.

This clonotype was observed at least ten times. DNA for the CDR3: TGTGCCACCAGCAGAGATCGGGGATATAGCAATCAGCCCCAGCATTTT. Translating it yields CATSRDRGYSNQPQHF. The rearrangement links TRBV15 to TRBJ1-5; no definite D call. The germline CDR1 and CDR2 sequences are LNHNV and YYDKDF (reference sequence). There are 16 residues in the CDR3. The ends were cut back, 0 bases at V and 0 bases at J, with 9 bases in the middle.

This clonotype was counted between two and nine times. This CDR3 reads CASSQEPTSGFEQYF. CDR3 nucleotides: TGTGCCAGCAGCCAAGAACCCACTAGCGGGTTCGAGCAGTACTTC. The chain couples TRBV4-2 to TRBJ2-7; 9 bases fit TRBD2. Per the germline V gene, CDR1 is LGHNA and CDR2 is YNFKEQ. With V trimmed by 0 bases and J by 6 bases, 6 bases remained unmatched. The CDR3 runs to 15 residues.

This clonotype has at least ten counts. This chain joins TRBV7-2 and TRBJ1-3; D might be TRBD1 (6 bases). Trimming cost V 6 bases and J 2 bases, with 11 bases left between them. Germline loops: CDR1 SGHTA, CDR2 FQGNSA. The CDR3 runs to 14 residues. Here the CDR3 DNA reads TGTGCCAGCAGTTCAGGGGTAGCTGGAAACACCATATATTTT. As protein: CASSSGVAGNTIYF. The full variable domain, in which reference TRBV7-2 and TRBJ1-3 provide the parts outside the CDR3, is GAGVSQSPSNKVTEKGKDVELRCDPISGHTALYWYRQSLGQGLEFLIYFQGNSAPDKSGLPSDRFSAERTGGSVSTLTIQRTQQEDSAVYLCASSSGVAGNTIYFGEGSWLTVV.

This chain joins TRBV24-1 and TRBJ1-2; 7 bases line up with TRBD1. The V gene's germline CDR1 is KGHDR and CDR2 SFDVKD. With V trimmed by 3 bases and J by 8 bases, 11 bases remained unmatched. The CDR3 spans 15 residues. CDR3 residues: CATSDPGQPKSGYTF. CDR3 nucleotides: TGTGCCACCAGTGATCCGGGACAGCCGAAATCCGGCTACACCTTC.

This clonotype was recorded a few times. The rearrangement uses TRBV19 and TRBJ2-2; D gene ambiguous. The CDR3 has 13 amino acids. Germline V gives CDR1 LNHDA, CDR2 SQIVND (reference sequence). V was pared by 5 bases and J by 7 bases, with 11 bases between. The CDR3 sequence is CASSPLRVGELFF. DNA of the CDR3: TGTGCCAGTAGTCCCCTGAGAGTCGGGGAGCTGTTTTTT. The entire variable domain, with the rest obtained from reference TRBV19 and TRBJ2-2, is as follows: DGGITQSPKYLFRKEGQNVTLSCEQNLNHDAMYWYRQDPGQGLRLIYYSQIVNDFQKGDIAEGYSVSREKKESFPLTVTSAQKNPTAFYLCASSPLRVGELFFGEGSRLTVL.

CDR3 region: CASSLGEAFF. The CDR3, as DNA: TGTGCCAGCAGTTTAGGTGAAGCTTTCTTT. The chain has TRBV28 and TRBJ1-1; D gene uncertain. CDR1 and CDR2 from the germline V gene are MDHEN and SYDVKM. Trimming left V 2 bases short and J 7 bases short, with 2 bases between. The CDR3 is made up of 10 amino acids.

This clonotype was counted between two and nine times. V is TRBV7-2 and J is TRBJ2-1; TRBD2 agrees at 7 bases. CDR3 size: 19 residues. CDR1 SGHTA and CDR2 FQGNSA come from the germline V gene. Unmatched junction bases numbered 20, after V lost 4 bases and J lost 5 bases. CDR3 DNA sequence: TGTGCCAGCAGCTCCTTGCGGGAGCAGTTTTGGGAAAGACACAATGAGCAGTTCTTC. Translating gives CASSSLREQFWERHNEQFF.